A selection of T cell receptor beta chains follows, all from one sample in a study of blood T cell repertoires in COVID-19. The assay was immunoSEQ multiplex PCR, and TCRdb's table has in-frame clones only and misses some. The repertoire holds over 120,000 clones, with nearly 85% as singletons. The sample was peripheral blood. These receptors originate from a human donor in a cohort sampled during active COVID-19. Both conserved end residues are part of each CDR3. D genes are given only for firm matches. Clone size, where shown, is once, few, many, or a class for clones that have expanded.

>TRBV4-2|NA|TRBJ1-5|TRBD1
TGTGCCAGCAGCCAAGCCGCGACAGGGCCACAGCCCCAGCATTTT
CASSQAATGPQPQHF
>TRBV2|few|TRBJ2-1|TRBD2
TGTGCCAGCAGTGAAGCCTCCGGGGGGAAGTTCTTC
CASSEASGGKFF
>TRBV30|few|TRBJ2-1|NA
TGTGCCCAGGGGCGCCGCTCCTACAATGAGCAGTTCTTC
CAQGRRSYNEQFF
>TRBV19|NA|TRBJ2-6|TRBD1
TGTGCCAGTAGCCGGACAGGCCGCTCTGGGGCCAACGTCCTGACTTTC
CASSRTGRSGANVLTF
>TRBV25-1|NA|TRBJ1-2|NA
TGTGCCAGCAGTGAATTTCAGGGCGATGGCTACACCTTC
CASSEFQGDGYTF
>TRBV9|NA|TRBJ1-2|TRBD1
TGTGCCAGCAGCGTACCAGGACAGGGGGCTTCTGGCTACACCTTC
CASSVPGQGASGYTF
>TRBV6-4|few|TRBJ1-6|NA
TGTGCCAGGCCCCGGACAGTTGAATCCCTCCACTTT
CARPRTVESLHF
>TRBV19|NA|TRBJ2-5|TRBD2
TGTGCCAGTAGTAAAGTAGCGGGGACATCGTACCAAGAGACCCAGTACTTC
CASSKVAGTSYQETQYF
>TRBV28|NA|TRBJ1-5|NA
TGTGCCAGCAGTCAGACCGGAGGTAGCCGGCCCCAGCATTTT
CASSQTGGSRPQHF
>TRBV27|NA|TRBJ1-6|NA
TGTGCCAGCAGTTTAATCCAGGGTCAGTTCCCCCTCCACTTT
CASSLIQGQFPLHF
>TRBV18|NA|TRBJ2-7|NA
TGTGCCAGCTCTCATGGACGGAGGGCCTACGAGCAGTACTTC
CASSHGRRAYEQYF
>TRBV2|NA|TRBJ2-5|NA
TGTGCCAGCATCGGAGATTTCCAAGAGACCCAGTACTTC
CASIGDFQETQYF
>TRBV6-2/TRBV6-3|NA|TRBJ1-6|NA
TGTGCCAGCAGTTATGACGGGGATTCACCCCTCCACTTT
CASSYDGDSPLHF
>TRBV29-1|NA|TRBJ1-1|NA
TGCAGCGCTTTCGGTGGGGGGGGCAGGGAAGCTTTCTTT
CSAFGGGGREAFF
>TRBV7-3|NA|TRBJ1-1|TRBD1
TGTGCCAGCAGTCGGACAGGGGGGGACACTGAAGCTTTCTTT
CASSRTGGDTEAFF
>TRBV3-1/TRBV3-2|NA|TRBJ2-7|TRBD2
TGTGCCAGCAGCCGGACTAGCGGGGGGGCACACGAGCAGTACTTC
CASSRTSGGAHEQYF
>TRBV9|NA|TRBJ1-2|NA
TGTGCCAGCAGCCCCCCCGGGTCCTATGGCTACACCTTC
CASSPPGSYGYTF
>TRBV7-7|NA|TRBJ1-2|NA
TGTGCTAGCAGCTTAGGGAGACAGTTTTCTAACTATGGCTACACCTTC
CASSLGRQFSNYGYTF
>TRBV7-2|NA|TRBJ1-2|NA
TGTGCCAGCAGCTCGCAACCTAGTGGGTACTACACCTTC
CASSSQPSGYYTF
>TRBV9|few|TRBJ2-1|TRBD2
TGTGCCAGCAGCGTAGCTACAGGGACTAGCGGGGGCCCGTACAATGAGCAGTTCTTC
CASSVATGTSGGPYNEQFF
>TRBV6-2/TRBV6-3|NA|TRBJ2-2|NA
TGTGCCAGCAGTGATTTTAGCCGGGGGGCGGACACCGGGGAGCTGTTTTTT
CASSDFSRGADTGELFF
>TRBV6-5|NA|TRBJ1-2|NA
TGTGCCAGCAGTTTCCGGACAGCAGCTAACTATGGCTACACCTTC
CASSFRTAANYGYTF
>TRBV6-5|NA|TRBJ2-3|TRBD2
TGTGCCAGCGGGCCTAGCGGGTTTAGCACAGATACGCAGTATTTT
CASGPSGFSTDTQYF
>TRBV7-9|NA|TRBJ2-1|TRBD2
TGTGCCAGCAGCCTCAAGGGACTAGCGAGGGACGAGCAGTTCTTC
CASSLKGLARDEQFF
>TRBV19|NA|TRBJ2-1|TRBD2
TGTGCCAGTAAAGATACGACTAGCGGGAGGGCCTCTGAGCAGTTCTTC
CASKDTTSGRASEQFF
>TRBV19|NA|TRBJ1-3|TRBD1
TGTGCCAGTAGTCATCGGGACAGCTTCGCAAACACCATATATTTT
CASSHRDSFANTIYF
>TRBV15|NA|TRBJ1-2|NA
TGTGCCACCAGCAGAGATCGAAGCGAGAACTATGGCTACACCTTC
CATSRDRSENYGYTF
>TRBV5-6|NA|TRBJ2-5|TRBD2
TGTGCCAGCAGCATACTAGCGGGAAAAGAGACCCAGTACTTC
CASSILAGKETQYF
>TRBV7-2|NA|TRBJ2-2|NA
TGTGCCAGCAGCTTAGGAGGGGGGGCCACCGGGGAGCTGTTTTTT
CASSLGGGATGELFF
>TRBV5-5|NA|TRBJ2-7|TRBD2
TGTGCCAGCAGCTTGGATATAGCGGGGGGGCGCGAGCAGTACTTC
CASSLDIAGGREQYF
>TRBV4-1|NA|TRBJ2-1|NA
TGCGCCAGCAGCCAAGATATTGCGGGAGAGCAGTTCTTC
CASSQDIAGEQFF
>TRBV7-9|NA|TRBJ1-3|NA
TGTGCCAGCAGTCCCACCGGGGGAAACACCATATATTTT
CASSPTGGNTIYF
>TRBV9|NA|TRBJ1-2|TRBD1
TGTGCCAGCAGCGCGGGACAGGGGCCCTATGGCTACACCTTC
CASSAGQGPYGYTF
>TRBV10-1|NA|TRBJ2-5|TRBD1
TGCGCCAGCAGCTTGCCAGGGGGACAAGAGACCCAGTACTTC
CASSLPGGQETQYF
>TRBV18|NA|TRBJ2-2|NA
TGTGCCAGCTCACCACTGCAGACTAATACCGGGGAGCTGTTTTTT
CASSPLQTNTGELFF
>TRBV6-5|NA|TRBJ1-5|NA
TGTGCCAGCCATGGTGGGGGGGCCCCCAATCAGCCCCAGCATTTT
CASHGGGAPNQPQHF
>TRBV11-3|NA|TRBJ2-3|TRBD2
TGTGCCAGCACTCTCGCTGTAGCGGGGGGGGCAGATACGCAGTATTTT
CASTLAVAGGADTQYF
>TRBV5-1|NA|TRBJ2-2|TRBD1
TGCGCCAGCAGCTTGTTACAGGGGACGAACACCGGGGAGCTGTTTTTT
CASSLLQGTNTGELFF